This TCR beta chain appears in the sequencing data of a study of blood T cells in healthy people across ages. Study-level information: Roughly one uniquely barcoded beta molecule per two T cells was captured. General study results and limits: Without sorted subsets, naive and antigen-experienced compartments could not be conclusively compared.

About this clonotype: Its antigen remains unidentified.

Trimming cost V 7 bases and J 4 bases; bases outside gene matches: 9. Germline CDR1 MNHNS, CDR2 SASEGT. The CDR3 contains 15 residues. Primed by a sample-barcoded 5' primer and a J-beta primer mix, a second PCR proceeded for 7 to 11 cycles. TCRdb reprocessed the 5' RACE reads with MiXCR, giving one entry per CDR3 protein. The data show about 720,000 distinct CDR3 sequences, with approximately 22% seen just once and around a fifth held by the top ten. The chain is built from TRBV6-1 and TRBJ1-4, with TRBD1 matching over 7 bases. This clonotype was sampled from a man aged 70-80 years in good health. Sequences were obtained from blood. The CDR3 bases are TGTGCCAGCATTCGCCGGGACAGCCTTAATGAAAAACTGTTTTTT. Protein product: CASIRRDSLNEKLFF.